The T cell receptor (beta chain) under discussion was sequenced for a study of metastatic and nonmetastatic thyroid tumors. Study conclusions and caveats: As reported, TCR beta diversity in blood and tumor was significantly higher in malignant thyroid tumors than in benign nodules.

Original handling: CDR3 was compared across clinicopathological groups, and the resulting differences were used to build a distant-metastasis classifier for papillary thyroid cancer. TCRdb re-called the PCR reads via MiXCR. In this record, the V and J calls reflect TCRdb's handling and not the investigators' own analysis. Of tens of thousands of clones listed, approximately 20% are singletons. Before thyroid surgery, none of the patients had received any treatment. Comments on this clone: Its antigen is not identified. Relative to the germline gene, one junction end is altered; a read error may explain this.

The sequence was obtained from a female donor with papillary thyroid cancer or a benign thyroid nodule (not recorded which). Some clones in this sample may be carry-over from other donors' samples. Sequenced material: adjacent normal tissue.

Here the CDR3 reads CASSPGGGRGTVELFF. The CDR3 DNA reads TGTGCCAGCAGCCCGGGAGGGGGTCGGGGCACCGTGGAGCTGTTTTTT. The chain is built from TRBV10-2 and TRBJ2-2; 8 bases match TRBD2. This CDR3 comprises 16 residues. The germline V gene has CDR1 WSHSY and CDR2 SAAADI.